Presented here are 22 T cell receptor beta chains from one specimen sequenced in a study of blood T cell repertoires in COVID-19. Assay: immunoSEQ multiplex PCR; the TCRdb copy retains only in-frame clones and omits some. Here the sample spans approximately 300,000 clones, about nine tenths being singletons. The sequenced sample consisted of peripheral blood. These receptors all come from a woman aged 25 to 39 with COVID-19, enrolled during active disease.

The CDR3 reads CASKTGRTEAFF. CDR3 nucleotide sequence: TGTGCCAGCAAAACAGGACGCACTGAAGCTTTCTTT. This sequence joins TRBV27 and TRBJ1-1, with a weak D call TRBD1 (5 bases). CDR1 is MNHEY, CDR2 SMNVEV, per germline (reference sequence). V dropped 7 bases and J dropped 4 bases, with 10 bases sitting between them. This CDR3 has 12 residues.

The V gene is TRBV5-8, the J gene TRBJ1-3; D remains unclear. Germline CDR1 and CDR2: SGHTS and YDEGEE. V was clipped by 3 bases and J by 0 bases, with 10 bases between them. This CDR3 is 15 amino acids long. The CDR3 sequence: CASSSDGSSGNTIYF. As DNA, the CDR3 is TGTGCCAGCAGCTCGGACGGGAGCTCTGGAAACACCATATATTTT.

The V gene is TRBV15, the J gene TRBJ1-4; D gene ambiguous. The V end was cut by 8 bases, the J end by 0 bases, with 7 bases between. The CDR3 loop spans 13 amino acids. Germline CDR1 and CDR2: LNHNV and YYDKDF (reference sequence). The CDR3: CATRGTTNEKLFF. Written as DNA, the CDR3 is TGTGCCACCCGAGGGACAACTAATGAAAAACTGTTTTTT.

This chain links TRBV2 with TRBJ1-2; 8 bases match TRBD1. The CDR3 has 13 amino acids. CDR1 is SNHLY and CDR2 is FYNNEI in the germline V gene. Unmatched junction bases numbered 11, after V lost 10 bases and J lost 7 bases. The CDR3: CATESDRETGYTF. In nucleotides, the CDR3 is TGTGCCACTGAGTCGGACAGGGAGACTGGCTACACCTTC.

This chain links TRBV2 with TRBJ1-1; D is possibly TRBD1 (6 bases). The CDR3 covers 13 residues. The germline gives CDR1 SNHLY, CDR2 FYNNEI. V lost 9 bases, J lost 0 bases, and 11 bases lay in between. The CDR3 is CASTGWVNTEAFF. The CDR3 DNA is TGTGCCAGTACAGGGTGGGTGAACACTGAAGCTTTCTTT.

The J gene is TRBJ2-1, the V gene TRBV3-1 (or the pseudogene TRBV3-2), with 12 positions matching TRBD2. Per the germline V gene, CDR1 is LGHDT and CDR2 is YNNKEL (reference sequence). V dropped 3 bases and J dropped 6; count of bases not matched to a gene: 6. The CDR3 covers 16 residues. The CDR3 sequence: CASSQTSGRLSNEQFF. Here the CDR3 DNA reads TGTGCCAGCAGCCAGACTAGCGGGAGACTAAGCAATGAGCAGTTCTTC.

The genes are TRBV27 and TRBJ1-1, with D unclear. Germline V CDR1 and CDR2: MNHEY, SMNVEV (reference sequence). V was cut by 10 bases and J by 1 base, with 10 bases left in between. This CDR3 is built from 12 residues. CDR3 coding DNA: TGTGCCACGCGGAGGGCGAACACTGAAGCTTTCTTT. This translates into CATRRANTEAFF.

CDR3 DNA sequence: TGTGCCAGCAGGTCCCTCCCCCTAGCGGTAAACAATGAGCAGTTCTTC. Translation gives CASRSLPLAVNNEQFF. The rearrangement joins TRBV7-9 to TRBJ2-1, with 7 bases identical to TRBD2. V was pared by 6 bases and J by 5 bases, with 13 bases of the junction left unmatched. The CDR3 runs to 16 residues. Germline V gene data show CDR1 as SEHNR and CDR2 as FQNEAQ (reference sequence).

The V call is TRBV15, the J call TRBJ1-1, with 7 bases lining up with TRBD1. The CDR3 is 13 residues long. The germline V gene has CDR1 LNHNV and CDR2 YYDKDF (reference sequence). The junction had 2 bases not matched to a gene; V was cut back by 0 bases and J by 7 bases. CDR3: CATSRDRQGEAFF. Written as DNA, the CDR3 is TGTGCCACCAGCAGAGATAGACAGGGTGAAGCTTTCTTT. Full variable domain (missing parts from reference TRBV15 and TRBJ1-1): DAMVIQNPRYQVTQFGKPVTLSCSQTLNHNVMYWYQQKSSQAPKLLFHYYDKDFNNEADTPDNFQSRRPNTSFCFLDIRSPGLGDTAMYLCATSRDRQGEAFFGQGTRLTVV.

The table lists this clone with a few counts. For the CDR3, the DNA is TGTGCCAGCAGCCCCGGAGGGGTCCAATGGGGTAATTCACCCCTCCACTTT. Its protein is CASSPGGVQWGNSPLHF. V and J are TRBV28 and TRBJ1-6; tentative D call: TRBD1 (5 bases). The germline V gene encodes CDR1 MDHEN and CDR2 SYDVKM. V lost 6 bases and J 6 bases, leaving 21 bases between the germline ends. This CDR3 has 17 amino acids.

V usage is TRBV23-1 and J usage is TRBJ1-1; D possibly corresponds to TRBD1 (5 bases). TRBV23-1 is known as an ORF, though its function is uncertain. V shed 3 bases and J shed 5 bases, with 10 bases lying between them. The CDR3 spans 13 residues. CDR3 sequence (DNA): TGCGCCAGCAGTCATACCGGGGGAACTGAAGCTTTCTTT. It yields the protein CASSHTGGTEAFF.

This clone was observed a few times. The rearrangement joins TRBV27 to TRBJ2-3; D ambiguous. The germline V gene encodes CDR1 MNHEY and CDR2 SMNVEV (reference sequence). CDR3 length: 14 amino acids. V gave up 3 bases and J gave up 2 bases, with 9 bases separating them. The CDR3 coding sequence is TGTGCCAGCAGTTTTTCAGGTACCACAGATACGCAGTATTTT. Translating it yields CASSFSGTTDTQYF.

V usage is TRBV27 and J usage is TRBJ2-2; TRBD1 aligns across 9 bases. From germline, CDR1 is MNHEY and CDR2 SMNVEV (reference sequence). The trim removed 4 bases at V and 4 bases at J, leaving 4 bases unmatched. This CDR3 spans 15 amino acids. The CDR3 DNA reads TGTGCCAGCAGTTCGGAGACAGGGGGCACCGGGGAGCTGTTTTTT. Amino acid sequence: CASSSETGGTGELFF.

The chain is built from TRBV7-3 and TRBJ2-1, with D possibly being TRBD2 (6 bases). Germline V gene sequence: CDR1 SGHTA, CDR2 FQGTGA. The V end was cut by 2 bases, the J end by 0 bases, with 8 bases between. This CDR3 has 15 residues. In DNA, the CDR3 is TGTGCCAGCAGCTTACTCGGGAGCTCCTACAATGAGCAGTTCTTC. This translates into CASSLLGSSYNEQFF.

The chain joins TRBV7-2 to TRBJ2-5, with D hard to call. Trimming took 10 bases from V and 1 from J, leaving 16 bases between them. This CDR3 is 14 amino acids long. Germline-derived CDR1 and CDR2 are SGHTA and FQGNSA. CDR3 sequence (DNA): TGTGCCACCGAACAGTCGTCTGCCCAAGAGACCCAGTACTTC. This translates into CATEQSSAQETQYF.

This clone occurred once. The chain recombines TRBV7-2 with TRBJ2-2; D possibly corresponds to TRBD1 (5 bases). The CDR3 runs to 15 residues. Trimming took off 4 bases at V and 6 bases at J, with 15 bases between the two ends. Germline V lookup: CDR1 SGHTA, CDR2 FQGNSA. The CDR3 loop is CASSSRTLGAGELFF. DNA for the CDR3: TGTGCCAGCAGCTCCAGAACGCTAGGGGCCGGGGAGCTGTTTTTT.

The chain is built from TRBV2 and TRBJ2-1; D perhaps matches TRBD1 (5 bases). CDR1 is SNHLY and CDR2 is FYNNEI in the germline V gene. The CDR3 sequence is 13 residues long. V lost 1 base and J 7 bases, leaving 8 bases between the germline ends. CDR3 DNA sequence: TGTGCCAGCAGTGAAGTGACAGCAAATGAGCAGTTCTTC. Translated: CASSEVTANEQFF.

The chain is built from TRBV7-2 and TRBJ1-2; D unresolved. V was cut by 1 base and J by 3 bases, with 12 bases left in between. Germline-derived CDR1 and CDR2 are SGHTA and FQGNSA. The CDR3 sequence is 15 residues long. The CDR3 is CASSLEPGSYYGYTF. The CDR3 DNA sequence: TGTGCCAGCAGCTTAGAGCCGGGAAGTTACTATGGCTACACCTTC.

The chain employs TRBV9 and TRBJ1-5; D might be TRBD1 (5 bases). V gave up 4 bases and J gave up 6 bases, with 14 bases separating them. Germline assignment: CDR1 SGDLS and CDR2 YYNGEE. The CDR3 runs to 14 residues. CDR3 loop: CASSTQGAGQPQHF. In DNA, the CDR3 is TGTGCCAGCAGCACGCAGGGCGCAGGTCAGCCCCAGCATTTT. Variable domain in full (rest from reference TRBV9 and TRBJ1-5): DSGVTQTPKHLITATGQRVTLRCSPRSGDLSVYWYQQSLDQGLQFLIQYYNGEERAKGNILERFSAQQFPDLHSELNLSSLELGDSALYFCASSTQGAGQPQHFGDGTRLSIL.

The chain links TRBV7-3 to TRBJ1-3; no firm D call. CDR1 SGHTA and CDR2 FQGTGA come from the germline V gene. Trimming left V 0 bases short and J 0 bases short, with 6 bases between. The CDR3 totals 15 residues. The CDR3 DNA follows: TGTGCCAGCAGCTTAACCGGGTCCTCTGGAAACACCATATATTTT. Translated, it gives CASSLTGSSGNTIYF.

V and J are TRBV6-6 and TRBJ1-6; unclear D gene. Looked up from germline, CDR1 is MNHNY and CDR2 is SVGAGI (reference sequence). The CDR3 spans 14 residues. Trimming stripped 4 bases from V and 6 bases from J, with 10 bases between. CDR3 in amino acids: CASSSGSTNSPLHF. In DNA form, the CDR3 reads TGTGCCAGCAGTTCGGGGTCGACTAATTCACCCCTCCACTTT.

CDR3 amino acids: CASSPPGTYSYNEQFF. CDR3 coding DNA: TGCGCCAGCAGCCCTCCCGGGACATATTCCTACAATGAGCAGTTCTTC. This chain uses TRBV4-3 with TRBJ2-1; TRBD1 is a possible D gene (6 bases). Trimming pared 4 bases from V and 1 base from J, leaving 14 bases between. The germline V gene encodes CDR1 LGHNA and CDR2 YSLEER. The CDR3 runs to 16 residues.